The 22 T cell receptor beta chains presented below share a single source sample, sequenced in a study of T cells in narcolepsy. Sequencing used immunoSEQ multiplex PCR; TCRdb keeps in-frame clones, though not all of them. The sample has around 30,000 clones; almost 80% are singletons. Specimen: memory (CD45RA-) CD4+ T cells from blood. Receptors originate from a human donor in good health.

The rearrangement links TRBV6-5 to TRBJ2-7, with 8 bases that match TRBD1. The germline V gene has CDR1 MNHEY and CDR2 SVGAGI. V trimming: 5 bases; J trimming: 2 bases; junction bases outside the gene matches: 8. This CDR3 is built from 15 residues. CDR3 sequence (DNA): TGTGCCAGCAGTCCCGAGACGGACAGGGCCTACGAGCAGTACTTC. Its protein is CASSPETDRAYEQYF.

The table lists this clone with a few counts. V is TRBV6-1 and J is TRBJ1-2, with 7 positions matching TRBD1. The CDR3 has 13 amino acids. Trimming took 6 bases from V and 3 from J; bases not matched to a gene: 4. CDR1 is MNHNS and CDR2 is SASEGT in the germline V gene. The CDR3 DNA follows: TGTGCCAGCAGACAGGGGTTGGACTATGGCTACACCTTC. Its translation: CASRQGLDYGYTF.

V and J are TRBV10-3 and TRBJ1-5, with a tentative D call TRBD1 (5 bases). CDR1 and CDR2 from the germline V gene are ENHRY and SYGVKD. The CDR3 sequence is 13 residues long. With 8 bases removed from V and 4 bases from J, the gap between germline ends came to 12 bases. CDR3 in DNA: TGTGCCATCGGGGTCGACAGAAATCAGCCCCAGCATTTT. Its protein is CAIGVDRNQPQHF.

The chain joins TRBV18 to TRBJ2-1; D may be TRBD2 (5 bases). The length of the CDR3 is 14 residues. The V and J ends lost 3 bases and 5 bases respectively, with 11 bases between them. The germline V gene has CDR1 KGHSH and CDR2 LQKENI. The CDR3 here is CASSPLTGNNEQFF. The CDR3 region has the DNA TGTGCCAGCTCACCTTTGACGGGGAACAATGAGCAGTTCTTC. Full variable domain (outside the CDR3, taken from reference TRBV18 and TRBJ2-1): NAGVMQNPRHLVRRRGQEARLRCSPMKGHSHVYWYRQLPEEGLKFMVYLQKENIIDESGMPKERFSAEFPKEGPSILRIQQVVRGDSAAYFCASSPLTGNNEQFFGPGTRLTVL.

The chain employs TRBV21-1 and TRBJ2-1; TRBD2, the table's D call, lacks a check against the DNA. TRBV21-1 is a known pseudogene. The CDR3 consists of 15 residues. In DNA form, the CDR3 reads TGTGCCAGCACCCCCTCCCAAGCAAAGTCCAATGAGCAGTTCTTC. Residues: CASTPSQAKSNEQFF.

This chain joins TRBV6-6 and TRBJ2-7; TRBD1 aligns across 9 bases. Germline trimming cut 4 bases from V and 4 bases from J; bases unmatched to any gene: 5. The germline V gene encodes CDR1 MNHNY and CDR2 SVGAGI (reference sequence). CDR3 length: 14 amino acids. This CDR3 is CASSSGQGIYEQYF. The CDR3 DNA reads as TGTGCCAGCAGTTCCGGACAGGGGATATACGAGCAGTACTTC.

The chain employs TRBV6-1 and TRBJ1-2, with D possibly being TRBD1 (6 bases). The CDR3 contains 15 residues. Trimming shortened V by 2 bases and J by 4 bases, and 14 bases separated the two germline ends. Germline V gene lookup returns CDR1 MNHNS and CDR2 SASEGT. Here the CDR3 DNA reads TGTGCCAGCAGTGAAACCTGGGAAGGGGGCTATGGCTACACCTTC. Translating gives CASSETWEGGYGYTF.

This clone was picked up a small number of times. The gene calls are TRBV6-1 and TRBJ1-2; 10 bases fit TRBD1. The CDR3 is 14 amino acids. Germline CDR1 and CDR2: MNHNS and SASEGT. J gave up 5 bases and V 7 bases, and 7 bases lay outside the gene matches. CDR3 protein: CASNSDRGAYGYTF. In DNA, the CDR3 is TGTGCCAGCAACTCGGACAGGGGGGCATATGGCTACACCTTC.

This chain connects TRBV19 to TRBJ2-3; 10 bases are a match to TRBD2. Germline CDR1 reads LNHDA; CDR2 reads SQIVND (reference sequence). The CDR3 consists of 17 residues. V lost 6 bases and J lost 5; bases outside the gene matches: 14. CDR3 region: CASRPIWSGRAGDTQYF. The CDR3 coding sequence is TGTGCCAGTAGACCGATCTGGAGCGGGAGGGCCGGAGATACGCAGTATTTT. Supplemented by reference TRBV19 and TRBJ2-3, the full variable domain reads DGGITQSPKYLFRKEGQNVTLSCEQNLNHDAMYWYRQDPGQGLRLIYYSQIVNDFQKGDIAEGYSVSREKKESFPLTVTSAQKNPTAFYLCASRPIWSGRAGDTQYFGPGTRLTVL.

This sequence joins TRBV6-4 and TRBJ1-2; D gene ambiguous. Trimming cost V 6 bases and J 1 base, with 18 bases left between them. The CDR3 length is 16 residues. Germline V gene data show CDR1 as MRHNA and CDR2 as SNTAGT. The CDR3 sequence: CASRPLKGDLNYGYTF. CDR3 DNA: TGTGCCAGCAGACCTTTAAAGGGAGACCTTAACTATGGCTACACCTTC.

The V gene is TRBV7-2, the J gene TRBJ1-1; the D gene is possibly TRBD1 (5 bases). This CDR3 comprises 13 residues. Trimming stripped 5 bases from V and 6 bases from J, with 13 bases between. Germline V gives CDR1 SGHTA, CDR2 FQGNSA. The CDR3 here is CASSQRQRAEAFF. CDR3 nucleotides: TGTGCCAGCAGCCAAAGACAGCGTGCTGAAGCTTTCTTT.

In DNA, the CDR3 is TGTGCCAGCAAGGAGGCAGTCACTAATGAAAAACTGTTTTTT. This sequence encodes CASKEAVTNEKLFF. The chain joins TRBV6-1 to TRBJ1-4; D is ambiguous. Germline-derived CDR1 and CDR2 are MNHNS and SASEGT. The CDR3 consists of 14 residues. With 7 bases removed from V and 2 bases from J, the gap between germline ends came to 11 bases.

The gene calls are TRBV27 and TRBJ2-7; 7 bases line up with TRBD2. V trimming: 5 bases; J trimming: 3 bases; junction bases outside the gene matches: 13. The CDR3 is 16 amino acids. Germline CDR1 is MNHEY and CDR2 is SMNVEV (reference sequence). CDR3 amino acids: CASSREGLPYDYEQYF. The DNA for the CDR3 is TGTGCCAGCAGTCGAGAGGGACTACCATACGACTACGAGCAGTACTTC.

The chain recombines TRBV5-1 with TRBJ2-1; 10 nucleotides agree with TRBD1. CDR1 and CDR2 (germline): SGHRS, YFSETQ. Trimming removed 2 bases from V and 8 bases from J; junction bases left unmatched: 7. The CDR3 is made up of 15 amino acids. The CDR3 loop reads CASSLSGTGDDEQFF. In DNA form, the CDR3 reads TGCGCCAGCAGCTTATCCGGGACAGGGGACGATGAGCAGTTCTTC.

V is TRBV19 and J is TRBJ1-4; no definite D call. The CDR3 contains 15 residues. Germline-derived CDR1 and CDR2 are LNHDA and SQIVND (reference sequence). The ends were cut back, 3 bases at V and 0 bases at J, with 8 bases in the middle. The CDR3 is CASSIDGATNEKLFF. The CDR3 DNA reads TGTGCCAGTAGTATTGACGGAGCAACTAATGAAAAACTGTTTTTT.

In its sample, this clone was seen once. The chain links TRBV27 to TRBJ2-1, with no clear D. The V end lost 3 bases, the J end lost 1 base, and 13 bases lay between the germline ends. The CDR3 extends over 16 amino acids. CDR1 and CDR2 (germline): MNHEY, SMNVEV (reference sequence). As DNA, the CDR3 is TGTGCCAGCAGTTTGGGCAGCACCTTTTCCTACAATGAGCAGTTCTTC. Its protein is CASSLGSTFSYNEQFF.

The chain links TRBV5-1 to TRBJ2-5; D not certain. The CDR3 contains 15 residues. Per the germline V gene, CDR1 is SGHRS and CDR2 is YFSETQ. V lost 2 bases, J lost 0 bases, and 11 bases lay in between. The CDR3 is CASSLRGTYQETQYF. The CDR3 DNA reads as TGCGCCAGCAGCTTACGAGGAACGTACCAAGAGACCCAGTACTTC.

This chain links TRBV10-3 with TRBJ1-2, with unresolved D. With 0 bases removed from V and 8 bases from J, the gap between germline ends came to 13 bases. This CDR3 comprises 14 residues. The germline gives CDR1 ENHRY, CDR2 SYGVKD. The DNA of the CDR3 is TGTGCCATCAGTGAGTCGGGTCCCGCGGGCGGCTACACCTTC. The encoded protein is CAISESGPAGGYTF.

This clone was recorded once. The CDR3 nucleotides read TGTGCCGCCCGGGCCCCGGGCGGCAATCAGCCCCAGCATTTT. Encoded protein: CAARAPGGNQPQHF. The rearrangement uses TRBV30 and TRBJ1-5; D gene unclear. The V and J ends lost 8 bases and 2 bases respectively, with 16 bases between them. Germline values: CDR1 GTSNPN, CDR2 SVGIG (reference sequence). CDR3 length: 14 amino acids.

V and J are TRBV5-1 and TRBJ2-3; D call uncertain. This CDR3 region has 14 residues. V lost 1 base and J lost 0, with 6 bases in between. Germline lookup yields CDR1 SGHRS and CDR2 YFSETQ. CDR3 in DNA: TGCGCCAGCAGCTTGTCTCAAAGCACAGATACGCAGTATTTT. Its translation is CASSLSQSTDTQYF.

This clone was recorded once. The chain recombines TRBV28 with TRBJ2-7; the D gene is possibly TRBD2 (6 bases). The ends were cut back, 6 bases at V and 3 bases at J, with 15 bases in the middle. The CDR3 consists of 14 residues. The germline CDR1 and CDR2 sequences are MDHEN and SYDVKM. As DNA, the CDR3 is TGTGCCAGCAGCCTACAGAGCGGGCACTACGAGCAGTACTTC. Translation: CASSLQSGHYEQYF.

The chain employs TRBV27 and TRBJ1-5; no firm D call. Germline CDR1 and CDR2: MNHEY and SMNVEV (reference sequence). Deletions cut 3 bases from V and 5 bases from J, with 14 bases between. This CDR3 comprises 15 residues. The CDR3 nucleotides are TGTGCCAGCAGTTTCGCGGGTCGAACCGATCAGCCCCAGCATTTT. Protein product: CASSFAGRTDQPQHF.